Shown below are 28 T cell receptor beta chains from a single sample sequenced in a study of blood T cell repertoires in COVID-19. Sequenced by immunoSEQ multiplex PCR; TCRdb stores in-frame clones only, minus some. The sample holds roughly 250,000 clones, roughly 87% seen once. Specimen: peripheral blood. These receptors all come from a man aged 55 to 69 who had recovered from COVID-19.

The chain uses TRBV25-1 and TRBJ1-6; 10 nucleotides match TRBD1. Trimming took 6 bases from V and 8 from J; bases not matched to a gene: 1. This CDR3 has 13 residues. Germline-derived CDR1 and CDR2 are MGHDK and SYGVNS. The CDR3 sequence is CASRGQGHSPLHF. The CDR3 DNA follows: TGTGCCAGCAGGGGACAGGGGCATTCACCCCTCCACTTT.

V usage is TRBV19 and J usage is TRBJ2-7, with 7 bases fitting TRBD2. Germline V gives CDR1 LNHDA, CDR2 SQIVND (reference sequence). The J segment lost 6 bases and the V segment lost 3 bases, leaving 11 bases of the junction unmatched. The CDR3 has 15 residues. The CDR3 nucleotides are TGTGCCAGTAGTATTACGGGGGGTCCAGGATCCGAGCAGTACTTC. Residues: CASSITGGPGSEQYF.

In DNA form, the CDR3 reads TGTGCCAGCAGTGAATACAGGGCGGGCGAGCAGTACGTC. The encoded protein is CASSEYRAGEQYV. V usage is TRBV6-1 and J usage is TRBJ2-7; possibly TRBD1 for D (6 bases). V was cut by 2 bases and J by 6 bases, with 11 bases left in between. Looked up from germline, CDR1 is MNHNS and CDR2 is SASEGT. This CDR3 region has 13 residues.

The chain employs TRBV19 and TRBJ1-6; 8 nucleotides align to TRBD1. From germline, CDR1 is LNHDA and CDR2 SQIVND (reference sequence). Trimming removed 4 bases from V and 10 bases from J; junction bases left unmatched: 15. CDR3 size: 17 residues. The CDR3 coding sequence is TGTGCCAGTAGTACCCGCGTGACAGGGGCCATCCTATCACCCCTCCACTTT. This codes for CASSTRVTGAILSPLHF.

The chain carries TRBV27 and TRBJ2-5, with 11 nucleotides matching TRBD1. With 5 bases clipped from V and 5 bases from J, the junction kept 16 bases outside the gene matches. Germline V lookup: CDR1 MNHEY, CDR2 SMNVEV (reference sequence). The CDR3 length is 18 residues. The CDR3 nucleotides are TGTGCCAGCAGTGGAGTCCCGGGACAGGGGGGAAGAGGGGAGACCCAGTACTTC. This codes for CASSGVPGQGGRGETQYF.

The CDR3 DNA follows: TGTGCCAGCAGCTTGTCCGGGACAGGGTCCTACGAGCAGTACTTC. It yields the protein CASSLSGTGSYEQYF. The V call is TRBV11-2, the J call TRBJ2-7; 9 nucleotides align to TRBD1. V gave up 3 bases and J gave up 1 base; unmatched junction bases: 4. CDR1 is SGHAT and CDR2 is FQNNGV in the germline V gene. This CDR3 is built from 15 residues. The full variable domain, in which reference TRBV11-2 and TRBJ2-7 provide the parts outside the CDR3, is EAGVAQSPRYKIIEKRQSVAFWCNPISGHATLYWYQQILGQGPKLLIQFQNNGVVDDSQLPKDRFSAERLKGVDSTLKIQPAKLEDSAVYLCASSLSGTGSYEQYFGPGTRLTVT.

This clone has just a few counts. This rearrangement joins TRBV28 to TRBJ2-7; 8 nucleotides align to TRBD1. The CDR3 is 13 amino acids. Germline V gene data show CDR1 as MDHEN and CDR2 as SYDVKM. Trimming at V came to 9 bases and at J to 4 bases, leaving 8 bases not matched to a gene. CDR3 sequence (DNA): TGTGCCAGTAAGAGACAGGGGACGTACGAGCAGTACTTC. Protein sequence: CASKRQGTYEQYF. Using reference TRBV28 and TRBJ2-7 for the parts outside the CDR3, the full variable domain is DVKVTQSSRYLVKRTGEKVFLECVQDMDHENMFWYRQDPGLGLRLIYFSYDVKMKEKGDIPEGYSVSREKKERFSLILESASTNQTSMYLCASKRQGTYEQYFGPGTRLTVT.

This chain links TRBV5-5 with TRBJ2-7, with TRBD1 matching over 7 bases. V lost 0 bases and J lost 1; bases outside the gene matches: 7. CDR1 and CDR2 from the germline V gene are SGHKS and YYEKEE (reference sequence). The CDR3 has 16 residues. DNA of the CDR3: TGTGCCAGCAGCTTGGAGGGGACAGCCCTTTCCTACGAGCAGTACTTC. Its protein product is CASSLEGTALSYEQYF. The complete variable domain, with remaining parts taken from reference TRBV5-5 and TRBJ2-7, reads DAGVTQSPTHLIKTRGQQVTLRCSPISGHKSVSWYQQVLGQGPQFIFQYYEKEERGRGNFPDRFSARQFPNYSSELNVNALLLGDSALYLCASSLEGTALSYEQYFGPGTRLTVT.

This clone has only a few counts. The V gene is TRBV3-1 (or the pseudogene TRBV3-2), the J gene TRBJ1-2; D unresolved. The V gene lost 3 bases and the J gene lost 3 bases, with 5 bases spanning the gap. Germline V gene sequence: CDR1 LGHDT, CDR2 YNNKEL (reference sequence). There are 12 residues in the CDR3. CDR3 nucleotides: TGTGCCAGCAGCCAGGAGTACTATGGCTACACCTTC. Translated, it gives CASSQEYYGYTF.

About this clone itself: This could be a read error, since a much larger clone is one nucleotide away. This chain joins TRBV2 and TRBJ1-5; D remains ambiguous. The CDR3 contains 14 residues. The ends were cut back, 4 bases at V and 0 bases at J, with 7 bases in the middle. In germline, CDR1 is SNHLY, CDR2 FYNNEI. CDR3 residues: CASSVGSSNQPQHF. The CDR3 nucleotides are TGTGCCAGCAGTGTAGGGAGTAGCAATCAGCCCCAGCATTTT. Full variable domain (outside the CDR3, taken from reference TRBV2 and TRBJ1-5): EPEVTQTPSHQVTQMGQEVILRCVPISNHLYFYWYRQILGQKVEFLVSFYNNEISEKSEIFDDQFSVERPDGSNFTLKIRSTKLEDSAMYFCASSVGSSNQPQHFGDGTRLSIL.

V usage is TRBV12-3 or TRBV12-4 and J usage is TRBJ2-5; D perhaps matches TRBD2 (5 bases). The V gene lost 3 bases and the J gene lost 4 bases, with 6 bases spanning the gap. The CDR3 is 12 amino acids. This CDR3 reads CASSFRGETQYF. The CDR3 region has the DNA TGTGCCAGCAGTTTCCGGGGAGAGACCCAGTACTTC.

Turning to this clone: Other DNA sequences of this sample code for an identical CDR3. J is TRBJ2-5 and V is TRBV5-1, with D uncertain. V gave up 8 bases and J gave up 2 bases, with 7 bases separating them. The CDR3 totals 11 residues. Per germline, CDR1 SGHRS and CDR2 YFSETQ. The CDR3 DNA follows: TGCGCCAGTGGGCCACAAGAGACCCAGTACTTC. It translates to CASGPQETQYF.

This chain uses TRBV27 with TRBJ2-1; TRBD2 might be the D (6 bases). Trimming shortened V by 5 bases and J by 9 bases, and 17 bases separated the two germline ends. CDR1 and CDR2 from the germline V gene are MNHEY and SMNVEV (reference sequence). CDR3 length: 14 residues. The CDR3: CASSPGTGGSEQFF. CDR3 sequence (DNA): TGTGCCAGCAGTCCCGGGACTGGGGGTAGTGAGCAGTTCTTC.

Written as DNA, the CDR3 is TGCGCCAGCAGCTTGGCCGGGGGACAGGGTCGCTATGGCTACACCTTC. It encodes CASSLAGGQGRYGYTF. This sequence joins TRBV5-1 and TRBJ1-2; 9 bases line up with TRBD1. The CDR3 totals 16 residues. V was pared by 0 bases and J by 4 bases, with 7 bases of the junction left unmatched. Germline CDR1 is SGHRS and CDR2 is YFSETQ. Full variable domain (missing parts from reference TRBV5-1 and TRBJ1-2): KAGVTQTPRYLIKTRGQQVTLSCSPISGHRSVSWYQQTPGQGLQFLFEYFSETQRNKGNFPGRFSGRQFSNSRSEMNVSTLELGDSALYLCASSLAGGQGRYGYTFGSGTRLTVV.

CDR3 residues: CAISPGQGALMQYF. The CDR3 nucleotides are TGTGCCATCAGCCCGGGACAGGGGGCGCTTATGCAGTACTTC. This sequence joins TRBV10-3 and TRBJ2-7; TRBD1 aligns across 12 bases. Losses at the gene ends were 6 bases for V and 9 bases for J; bases not matched to a gene: 9. Germline CDR1 ENHRY, CDR2 SYGVKD. CDR3 length: 14 amino acids.

The chain employs TRBV6-5 and TRBJ1-1, with TRBD1 matching over 7 bases. Trimming at V came to 5 bases and at J to 7 bases, leaving 10 bases not matched to a gene. Per germline, CDR1 MNHEY and CDR2 SVGAGI. CDR3 length: 14 residues. This CDR3 is CASSRDRTSIEAFF. The CDR3 bases are TGTGCCAGCAGTCGGGACAGAACTAGCATTGAAGCTTTCTTT.

This sequence joins TRBV27 and TRBJ2-3; a possible D gene is TRBD1 (5 bases). Trimming cost V 2 bases and J 1 base, with 10 bases left between them. Germline CDR1 and CDR2: MNHEY and SMNVEV (reference sequence). The CDR3 runs to 15 residues. The CDR3 is CASSLVGAGTDTQYF. The DNA for the CDR3 is TGTGCCAGCAGTTTAGTTGGGGCTGGCACAGATACGCAGTATTTT.

This chain links TRBV5-5 with TRBJ2-2; 8 bases line up with TRBD1. The CDR3 has 16 residues. J lost 5 bases, V lost 1 base, and 7 bases had no gene match. The germline V gene has CDR1 SGHKS and CDR2 YYEKEE (reference sequence). Written as DNA, the CDR3 is TGTGCCAGCAGCTTGCGAGACAGGGGATGGACCGGGGAGCTGTTTTTT. Translated: CASSLRDRGWTGELFF.

The chain uses TRBV11-2 and TRBJ2-5; no clear D. Germline values: CDR1 SGHAT, CDR2 FQNNGV. V was trimmed by 2 bases and J by 5 bases, leaving 12 bases between them. The CDR3 is 14 residues long. The CDR3 reads CASSLTRVEETQYF. CDR3 coding DNA: TGTGCCAGCAGCTTAACTCGGGTCGAGGAGACCCAGTACTTC.

The J gene is TRBJ2-1, the V gene TRBV9; D perhaps matches TRBD2 (5 bases). This CDR3 spans 16 amino acids. The V end was cut by 4 bases, the J end by 7 bases, with 21 bases between. Germline V CDR1 and CDR2: SGDLS, YYNGEE. CDR3 sequence reads: CASSPLGGQRRNEQFF. Written as DNA, the CDR3 is TGTGCCAGCAGCCCCCTCGGCGGGCAACGGAGGAATGAGCAGTTCTTC. Combining the CDR3 with reference TRBV9 and TRBJ2-1 gives the whole variable domain DSGVTQTPKHLITATGQRVTLRCSPRSGDLSVYWYQQSLDQGLQFLIQYYNGEERAKGNILERFSAQQFPDLHSELNLSSLELGDSALYFCASSPLGGQRRNEQFFGPGTRLTVL.

This sequence joins TRBV10-3 and TRBJ2-4; 12 bases align to TRBD2. Trimming removed 0 bases from V and 0 bases from J; junction bases left unmatched: 6. This CDR3 is built from 19 residues. Germline CDR1 ENHRY, CDR2 SYGVKD. The DNA of the CDR3 is TGTGCCATCAGTGAGTCTCAGCTAGCGGGGGGGCCAGCCAAAAACATTCAGTACTTC. It yields the protein CAISESQLAGGPAKNIQYF.

The chain employs TRBV6-6 and TRBJ1-1, with no clear D. CDR1 and CDR2 (germline): MNHNY, SVGAGI (reference sequence). Trimming took off 8 bases at V and 7 bases at J, with 14 bases between the two ends. The CDR3 consists of 12 residues. The CDR3 DNA follows: TGTGCCAGCGATGGGCGAGAAAGTGAAGCTTTCTTT. Translated: CASDGRESEAFF.

The rearrangement links TRBV27 to TRBJ1-4; no firm D call. From germline, CDR1 is MNHEY and CDR2 SMNVEV (reference sequence). CDR3 length: 16 amino acids. Trimming cost V 4 bases and J 2 bases, with 14 bases left between them. For the CDR3, the DNA is TGTGCCAGCAGTTCCAAGACCAGGTTTACTAATGAAAAACTGTTTTTT. This encodes CASSSKTRFTNEKLFF.

The chain has TRBV4-1 and TRBJ1-5, with 7 bases aligning to TRBD1. CDR3 size: 16 residues. With V trimmed by 1 base and J by 2 bases, 5 bases remained unmatched. Germline lookup yields CDR1 MGHRA and CDR2 YSYEKL. The CDR3 reads CASSQALGQGNQPQHF. In DNA, the CDR3 is TGCGCCAGCAGCCAAGCTCTAGGACAGGGCAATCAGCCCCAGCATTTT.

The chain employs TRBV7-9 and TRBJ1-4, with a tentative D call TRBD1 (5 bases). The CDR3 length is 14 residues. Germline loops: CDR1 SEHNR, CDR2 FQNEAQ (reference sequence). The V and J ends lost 3 bases and 8 bases respectively, with 13 bases between them. CDR3 sequence: CASSFGGVGEKLFF. CDR3 bases: TGTGCCAGCAGCTTCGGAGGGGTGGGCGAAAAACTGTTTTTT. The whole variable domain, remainder taken from reference TRBV7-9 and TRBJ1-4, is DTGVSQNPRHKITKRGQNVTFRCDPISEHNRLYWYRQTLGQGPEFLTYFQNEAQLEKSRLLSDRFSAERPKGSFSTLEIQRTEQGDSAMYLCASSFGGVGEKLFFGSGTQLSVL.

This CDR3 is CASRLLGGQMNTGELFF. CDR3 DNA: TGTGCCAGCAGACTCCTGGGGGGACAGATGAACACCGGGGAGCTGTTTTTT. The V gene is TRBV2, the J gene TRBJ2-2, with a weak D call TRBD1 (7 bases). The CDR3 has 17 residues. The germline V and J ends were trimmed by 6 bases and 1 base, with 18 bases remaining between them. CDR1 and CDR2 (germline): SNHLY, FYNNEI. The complete variable domain, with remaining parts taken from reference TRBV2 and TRBJ2-2, reads EPEVTQTPSHQVTQMGQEVILRCVPISNHLYFYWYRQILGQKVEFLVSFYNNEISEKSEIFDDQFSVERPDGSNFTLKIRSTKLEDSAMYFCASRLLGGQMNTGELFFGEGSRLTVL.

This clone was recorded only once. The genes are TRBV3-1 (or the pseudogene TRBV3-2) and TRBJ2-7, with 8 bases that match TRBD1. J lost 4 bases, V lost 9 bases, and 11 bases had no gene match. This CDR3 comprises 14 residues. The V gene's germline CDR1 is LGHDT and CDR2 YNNKEL (reference sequence). The CDR3 DNA is TGTGCCAGAGCCCTCTGGACAGGGAAGTACGAGCAGTACGTC. It codes for CARALWTGKYEQYV.

The chain recombines TRBV3-1 (or the pseudogene TRBV3-2) with TRBJ2-3; 13 bases line up with TRBD2. In germline, CDR1 is LGHDT, CDR2 YNNKEL (reference sequence). V was clipped by 2 bases and J by 5 bases; unmatched bases: 10. This CDR3 has 18 amino acids. The CDR3 bases are TGTGCCAGCAGCCAATCGGGGGTCCGGACTAGCGGGGGAGATACGCAGTATTTT. This gives the protein CASSQSGVRTSGGDTQYF.